This entry describes one T cell receptor beta chain. Antigen specificity is unknown. This record comes from a study of radiotherapy plus CTLA-4 blockade in lung cancer. Across the study: Among all patients, 18% showed objective responses, while 30% to 35% had disease control. Study-wide results and caveats: TCR clones originating in tumors grew in number in blood after radiotherapy plus ipilimumab. Reported findings show early blood T cell clone dynamics, with interferon-beta, best predicted response.

Produced via immunoSEQ multiplex PCR; TCRdb's table is partial and in-frame only. Among about 59,000 clones listed, about 80% were seen once. Those with chemo-refractory metastatic non-small-cell lung cancer were treated with focal radiation combined with CTLA-4 blockade using ipilimumab. The CDR3 spans 15 residues. Germline V gene sequence: CDR1 MDHEN, CDR2 SYDVKM. V lost 10 bases to trimming and J lost 3 bases, with 19 bases between them. The V and J genes are TRBV28 and TRBJ1-5; D remains ambiguous. The sequencing here drew on peripheral blood, taken from a patient treated with radiotherapy plus ipilimumab. The sequence was collected from a human donor with non-small cell lung cancer whose response to radiotherapy plus ipilimumab could not be evaluated. The DNA for the CDR3 is TGTGCCACCACTTTCCAGAGGGCCGCCAATCAGCCCCAGCATTTT. It specifies CATTFQRAANQPQHF. Full variable domain (outside the CDR3, taken from reference TRBV28 and TRBJ1-5): DVKVTQSSRYLVKRTGEKVFLECVQDMDHENMFWYRQDPGLGLRLIYFSYDVKMKEKGDIPEGYSVSREKKERFSLILESASTNQTSMYLCATTFQRAANQPQHFGDGTRLSIL.